The clone carrying this T cell receptor beta chain showed up just a few times. Its antigen is undetermined. This record comes from a study of T-cell memory formation after mild COVID-19. General study findings and limits: Cross-reactive memory seemingly joined, as some responding clones were found in pre-infection memory. Contracting CD4+ clones lay largely in CM and EM, with CD8+ ones residing in EMRA.

TCR alpha and TCR beta cDNA libraries carrying sample barcodes and UMIs came from 5'RACE with constant-segment primers. Via MiXCR, TCRdb re-called the 5' RACE reads, giving one row per CDR3 protein. The sample lists 470,000 or so distinct CDR3 sequences, around 18% seen once, with approximately 8.4% in the top ten. CDR3 size: 16 residues. Between the trimmed V and J ends, which lost 4 bases and 5 bases, there was a span of 18 bases. In germline, CDR1 is MGHRA, CDR2 YSYEKL. Material for sequencing was PBMCs or a T cell subset sorted from them (not recorded which). The origin of this receptor is an adult woman who had mild COVID-19 (a few samples of this study predate the infection). Cell type and time point are not known. This chain joins TRBV4-1 and TRBJ2-1; no clear D gene. The CDR3 nucleotides read TGCGCCAGCAGCCTCTCGGGTGGGCATCGAGACAATGAGCAGTTCTTC. Amino acids: CASSLSGGHRDNEQFF.